These 15 T cell receptor beta chains came from one sample sequenced in a study of radiotherapy plus CTLA-4 blockade in lung cancer. Libraries were prepared by immunoSEQ multiplex PCR; TCRdb keeps only in-frame clonotypes and omits some of them. Here the sample spans tens of thousands of clones, around 78% being singletons. The sequenced sample was peripheral blood, obtained from a patient treated with radiotherapy plus ipilimumab. These receptors were collected from a human donor with non-small cell lung cancer who had a partial response to radiotherapy plus ipilimumab. Some clones in this sample may be carry-over from other donors' samples.

The chain couples TRBV7-2 to TRBJ1-1; 9 bases align to TRBD1. J gave up 1 base and V 5 bases, and 5 bases lay outside the gene matches. Germline V gene lookup returns CDR1 SGHTA and CDR2 FQGNSA. The CDR3 covers 15 residues. CDR3 bases: TGTGCCAGCAGCCCGTACAGGGGGCGGAACACTGAAGCTTTCTTT. This translates into CASSPYRGRNTEAFF.

This chain connects TRBV9 to TRBJ2-5; 7 bases align to TRBD1. The CDR3 spans 17 residues. The ends lost 4 bases at V and 5 bases at J; junction bases unmatched: 17. In germline, CDR1 is SGDLS, CDR2 YYNGEE. DNA of the CDR3: TGTGCCAGCAGCCGCCGGACAGGTGAAATCCCGAGGGAGACCCAGTACTTC. This translates into CASSRRTGEIPRETQYF. The full variable domain, its missing parts supplied by reference TRBV9 and TRBJ2-5, is DSGVTQTPKHLITATGQRVTLRCSPRSGDLSVYWYQQSLDQGLQFLIQYYNGEERAKGNILERFSAQQFPDLHSELNLSSLELGDSALYFCASSRRTGEIPRETQYFGPGTRLLVL.

This chain joins TRBV10-1 and TRBJ2-5; TRBD2 matches at 7 bases. The better agreement between TRBJ2-7 and the DNA end casts doubt on the J call. The germline V gene has CDR1 WNHNN and CDR2 SYGVQD (reference sequence). This CDR3 has 13 amino acids. The CDR3 bases are TGCGCCAGCGGGATGGGAGGGACCGACGAGCAGTACTTC. Translation gives CASGMGGTDEQYF.

This chain's CDR3 is CATVGAGFNSPLHF. The DNA of the CDR3 is TGCGCCACTGTGGGGGCAGGGTTCAATTCACCCCTCCACTTT. This chain connects TRBV10-2 to TRBJ1-6; D is possibly TRBD1 (6 bases). Per germline, CDR1 WSHSY and CDR2 SAAADI. V was trimmed by 10 bases and J by 7 bases, leaving 17 bases between them. This CDR3 is 14 amino acids long.

The V call is TRBV4-1, the J call TRBJ2-3; TRBD2 matches at 7 bases. The ends lost 4 bases at V and 8 bases at J; junction bases unmatched: 6. Germline V gives CDR1 MGHRA, CDR2 YSYEKL. The CDR3 runs to 13 residues. The CDR3 loop is CASSRTSILTQYF. CDR3 nucleotides: TGCGCCAGCAGCCGGACTAGTATCCTTACGCAGTATTTT.

The V and J genes are TRBV7-9 and TRBJ1-2; 12 positions match TRBD1. V trimming: 5 bases; J trimming: 5 bases; junction bases outside the gene matches: 6. Germline CDR1 reads SEHNR; CDR2 reads FQNEAQ (reference sequence). This CDR3 is 15 amino acids long. The CDR3 loop reads CASSQGQGAGYGYTF. CDR3 DNA: TGTGCCAGCAGCCAGGGACAGGGGGCAGGGTATGGCTACACCTTC.

The rearrangement joins TRBV10-3 to TRBJ2-3; 8 positions match TRBD2. This CDR3 region has 14 residues. Germline CDR1 and CDR2: ENHRY and SYGVKD. The V gene end was trimmed by 4 bases and the J gene end by 3 bases; junction bases not matched to a gene: 3. The CDR3 is CAISGGLATDTQYF. Written as DNA, the CDR3 is TGTGCCATCAGTGGAGGACTAGCAACAGATACGCAGTATTTT.

The rearrangement links TRBV28 to TRBJ2-5, with 10 bases lining up with TRBD1. The assigned J gene may be wrong: the sequence end matches TRBJ2-7 better. CDR1 and CDR2 from the germline V gene are MDHEN and SYDVKM. The CDR3 spans 15 residues. CDR3 residues: CASRLGQGGYYEQYF. The CDR3 DNA reads TGTGCCAGCAGACTAGGACAGGGGGGTTACTACGAGCAGTACTTC.

CDR3 coding DNA: TGTGCCAGCAGCCAAGGGTTGAGTAGCGGTGGCACCGGGGAGCTGTTTTTT. It encodes CASSQGLSSGGTGELFF. The chain employs TRBV4-2 and TRBJ2-2; a possible D gene is TRBD2 (6 bases). CDR3 size: 17 residues. The germline CDR1 and CDR2 sequences are LGHNA and YNFKEQ. V shed 1 base and J shed 4 bases, with 16 bases lying between them.

As concerns this clone: Other DNA sequences in the sample encode the same CDR3. The chain combines TRBV9 with TRBJ2-7; 8 bases agree with TRBD1. CDR1 is SGDLS and CDR2 is YYNGEE in the germline V gene. The J segment lost 2 bases and the V segment lost 4 bases, leaving 5 bases of the junction unmatched. The CDR3 sequence is 14 residues long. The CDR3 spells CASSLTGVPYEQYF. The CDR3 bases are TGTGCCAGCAGCCTGACAGGGGTTCCCTACGAGCAGTACTTC.

The chain uses TRBV2 and TRBJ2-3, with a weak D call TRBD2 (5 bases). Trimming shortened V by 6 bases and J by 0 bases, and 10 bases separated the two germline ends. Germline CDR1 is SNHLY and CDR2 is FYNNEI. This CDR3 has 14 residues. This CDR3 is CASSLGGSTDTQYF. The CDR3 nucleotides read TGTGCCAGCAGCTTGGGCGGGAGCACAGATACGCAGTATTTT.

This clone has a handful of counts. The rearrangement joins TRBV4-3 to TRBJ2-1, with 8 bases identical to TRBD2. Looked up from germline, CDR1 is LGHNA and CDR2 is YSLEER. This CDR3 region has 14 residues. The ends lost 0 bases at V and 13 bases at J; junction bases unmatched: 8. CDR3 region: CASSQDWSGGSQFF. CDR3 DNA sequence: TGCGCCAGCAGCCAAGATTGGAGCGGGGGTTCCCAGTTCTTC.

This clone has more than one count but fewer than ten. The CDR3 here is CASSRQASLTYEQFF. As DNA, the CDR3 is TGTGCCAGCAGCCGCCAGGCGAGCCTCACGTATGAGCAGTTCTTC. The chain uses TRBV11-2 and TRBJ2-1; D is unclear. Trimming took off 5 bases at V and 8 bases at J, with 19 bases between the two ends. This CDR3 has 15 amino acids. CDR1 SGHAT and CDR2 FQNNGV come from the germline V gene.

The rearrangement uses TRBV7-2 and TRBJ2-7, with 7 bases fitting TRBD1. This CDR3 region has 11 residues. Looked up from germline, CDR1 is SGHTA and CDR2 is FQGNSA. V shed 5 bases, J shed 5 bases, and the junction held 0 bases outside the gene matches. CDR3 region: CASSTGDEQYF. The CDR3 bases are TGTGCCAGCAGCACAGGGGACGAGCAGTACTTC.

The chain joins TRBV25-1 to TRBJ2-5, with 7 bases that match TRBD1. CDR1 is MGHDK and CDR2 is SYGVNS in the germline V gene. Trimming took 5 bases from V and 1 from J; bases not matched to a gene: 7. This CDR3 has 15 amino acids. The CDR3 spells CASSSGTAGQETQYF. CDR3 nucleotides: TGTGCCAGCAGTTCCGGGACAGCCGGCCAAGAGACCCAGTACTTC.